Listed here are 10 T cell receptor beta chains from one sample, sequenced in a study of PD-1 blockade in classical Hodgkin lymphoma. Profiled with immunoSEQ multiplex PCR; TCRdb holds only in-frame clones, not every one. Found here are approximately 22,000 clones, 70% to 75% of them singletons; the top ten hold under 25%. Time point given: cycle 4 day 1 (C4D1), after 6 weeks of nivolumab. Every one of the patients relapsed after autologous stem cell transplantation (brentuximab vedotin exposure was variable). This specimen consisted of peripheral blood mononuclear cells (PBMCs), obtained before the fourth cycle of nivolumab. Every receptor here comes from a human donor with classical Hodgkin lymphoma.

Only a few counts were recorded for this clone. The chain links TRBV29-1 to TRBJ1-4; the D gene is possibly TRBD1 (6 bases). Trimming removed 3 bases at V and 5 bases at J, with 7 bases between. The CDR3 length is 12 residues. Germline V CDR1 and CDR2: SQVTM, ANQGSEA. The CDR3 is CSVEGGNEKLFF. The DNA of the CDR3 is TGCAGCGTTGAGGGGGGCAATGAAAAACTGTTTTTT.

The genes are TRBV10-3 and TRBJ1-2; D is possibly TRBD1 (5 bases). The V end was cut by 5 bases, the J end by 4 bases, with 11 bases between. The CDR3 has 13 amino acids. CDR1 ENHRY and CDR2 SYGVKD come from the germline V gene. Written as DNA, the CDR3 is TGTGCCATCAGTCCCCCGCAGGGCTATGGCTACACCTTC. It translates to CAISPPQGYGYTF.

Remarks on this clone: Other nucleotide sequences from this sample produce the same CDR3. This chain joins TRBV6-5 and TRBJ1-2; tentatively, D is TRBD1 (5 bases). Germline V gene lookup returns CDR1 MNHEY and CDR2 SVGAGI. This CDR3 has 14 residues. V lost 8 bases and J 2 bases, leaving 15 bases between the germline ends. DNA of the CDR3: TGTGCCAGCCTCTTAGCAGGGCTGAACTATGGCTACACCTTC. Its protein product is CASLLAGLNYGYTF.

The rearrangement links TRBV4-1 to TRBJ1-1; D perhaps matches TRBD1 (5 bases). CDR1 is MGHRA and CDR2 is YSYEKL in the germline V gene. The V end was cut by 0 bases, the J end by 1 base, with 9 bases between. The CDR3 runs 15 residues. CDR3 sequence: CASSQDTGRNTEAFF. CDR3 in DNA: TGCGCCAGCAGCCAAGATACGGGACGGAACACTGAAGCTTTCTTT.

The rearrangement links TRBV7-9 to TRBJ1-3; no reliable D call. Between the trimmed V and J ends, which lost 2 bases and 4 bases, there was a span of 12 bases. The CDR3 contains 15 residues. Germline V gene lookup returns CDR1 SEHNR and CDR2 FQNEAQ (reference sequence). The CDR3 spells CASSLLGAGGNTIYF. For the CDR3, the DNA is TGTGCCAGCAGCTTATTGGGAGCCGGGGGAAACACCATATATTTT.

V is TRBV7-9 and J is TRBJ2-1; perhaps TRBD2 as D (5 bases). Germline assignment: CDR1 SEHNR and CDR2 FQNEAQ (reference sequence). Trimming left V 0 bases short and J 4 bases short, with 10 bases between. This CDR3 comprises 15 residues. CDR3 in DNA: TGTGCCAGCAGCTTAGCGCGAGGGTGGTACAATGAGCAGTTCTTC. Protein product: CASSLARGWYNEQFF.

This clone turned up a few times. The chain's CDR3 is CASSLPSGAYQPQHF. CDR3 nucleotide sequence: TGTGCCAGCAGTCTTCCCTCAGGGGCTTATCAGCCCCAGCATTTT. J is TRBJ1-5 and V is TRBV28, with D possibly being TRBD1 (6 bases). This CDR3 has 15 amino acids. Between the trimmed V and J ends, which lost 5 bases and 5 bases, there was a span of 16 bases. Germline-derived CDR1 and CDR2 are MDHEN and SYDVKM.

In this sample, this clone is medium-sized. V and J are TRBV2 and TRBJ2-3; possibly TRBD1 or TRBD2 for D (7 bases each). V was clipped by 6 bases and J by 2 bases, with 12 bases between them. The CDR3 is 14 amino acids. Germline V gives CDR1 SNHLY, CDR2 FYNNEI. DNA of the CDR3: TGTGCCAGCAGGGGGGGGACAGTCACAGATACGCAGTATTTT. As protein: CASRGGTVTDTQYF.

The chain has TRBV29-1 and TRBJ2-1, with TRBD2 identical over 7 bases. Germline V gives CDR1 SQVTM, CDR2 ANQGSEA. This CDR3 contains 14 residues. V lost 6 bases and J lost 1; bases outside the gene matches: 6. CDR3 nucleotide sequence: TGCAGCGTCGGTCTAGCGGTTTCCTACAATGAGCAGTTCTTC. Translation: CSVGLAVSYNEQFF.

This sequence joins TRBV6-5 and TRBJ1-5; 8 nucleotides match TRBD1. Per germline, CDR1 MNHEY and CDR2 SVGAGI. Trimming took 4 bases from V and 2 from J; bases not matched to a gene: 1. CDR3 size: 14 residues. The CDR3 loop is CASSSTGGNQPQHF. The CDR3 DNA follows: TGTGCCAGCAGTTCGACAGGGGGCAATCAGCCCCAGCATTTT.